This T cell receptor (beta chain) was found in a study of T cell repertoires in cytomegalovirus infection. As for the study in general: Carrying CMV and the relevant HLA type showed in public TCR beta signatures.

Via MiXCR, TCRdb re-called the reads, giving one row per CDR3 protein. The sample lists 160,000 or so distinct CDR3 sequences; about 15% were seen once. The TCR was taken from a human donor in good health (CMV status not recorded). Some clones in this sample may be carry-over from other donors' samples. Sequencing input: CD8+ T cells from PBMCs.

CDR3 loop: CASSLMLSDQETQYF. CDR3 nucleotides: TGTGCCAGCAGTTTAATGTTGTCAGACCAAGAGACCCAGTACTTC. This chain joins TRBV27 and TRBJ2-5; D gene unclear. The CDR3 is 15 residues long. The V gene's germline CDR1 is MNHEY and CDR2 SMNVEV (reference sequence). Trimming left V 2 bases short and J 0 bases short, with 10 bases between.